This TCR beta chain comes out of a study of cytomegalovirus exposure and HLA in healthy donors. General study results and limits: Solely CMV serostatus was available to characterize immune exposure. Cytomegalovirus-associated status was assigned to about 160 TCR beta chains. Highly shared sequence variants in one cluster were likely a sequencing artifact.

With respect to this clone: Its antigen is undetermined.

Donors likely had unrecorded immune exposures despite being nominally healthy when sampled. PCR used 60 Vbeta primers and 13 Jbeta primers. The protocol was immunoSEQ multiplex PCR, while the TCRdb copy is restricted to in-frame clones and leaves out a portion. The table includes about 98,000 clones, roughly 70% detected once. The CDR3 sequence is 14 residues long. J was trimmed by 7 bases and V by 7 bases; bases with no gene match: 7. CDR1 and CDR2 from the germline V gene are MNHNS and SASEGT. The V gene is TRBV6-1, the J gene TRBJ1-4, with 9 nucleotides matching TRBD1. This sequence originates from a man between 45 and 60 years old in good health and CMV-seronegative. The sample comprised PBMCs. The CDR3 sequence is CASKSGQGTEKLFF. The DNA of the CDR3 is TGTGCCAGCAAATCAGGACAGGGGACTGAAAAACTGTTTTTT.